Listed here are 5 T cell receptor beta chains from one sample, sequenced in a study of blood T cell repertoires in COVID-19. The protocol was immunoSEQ multiplex PCR, while the TCRdb copy is restricted to in-frame clones and leaves out a portion. Of 250,000 to 300,000 clones listed, 89% are singletons. The sequenced sample was peripheral blood. These receptors were collected from a woman aged 60-70 years with acute or convalescent COVID-19.

The CDR3 coding sequence is TGTGCCAGCAGGCGGAGGGGCGCGCCCTTGGGTGGCTACACCTTC. It specifies CASRRRGAPLGGYTF. This rearrangement joins TRBV28 to TRBJ1-2; maybe TRBD1 (5 bases). V was cut by 6 bases and J by 7 bases, with 21 bases left in between. This CDR3 is built from 15 residues. Per the germline V gene, CDR1 is MDHEN and CDR2 is SYDVKM.

V usage is TRBV4-3 and J usage is TRBJ2-5; perhaps TRBD2 as D (7 bases). Trimming removed 0 bases at V and 7 bases at J, with 18 bases between. Germline values: CDR1 LGHNA, CDR2 YSLEER. This CDR3 contains 16 residues. The CDR3 sequence: CASSQDRGAGVGTQYF. The CDR3 nucleotides are TGCGCCAGCAGCCAAGACAGGGGCGCGGGAGTCGGGACCCAGTACTTC.

The chain uses TRBV7-3 and TRBJ1-1; D unclear. The CDR3 runs 13 residues. Deletions cut 8 bases from V and 7 bases from J, with 17 bases between. The germline V gene encodes CDR1 SGHTA and CDR2 FQGTGA. CDR3 sequence reads: CASGSGVTGEAFF. In DNA, the CDR3 is TGTGCCAGCGGGAGCGGGGTAACGGGTGAAGCTTTCTTT.

The chain uses TRBV6-2 or TRBV6-3 and TRBJ2-3; 7 bases are a match to TRBD1. The junction had 16 bases not matched to a gene; V was cut back by 7 bases and J by 0 bases. The CDR3 runs to 18 residues. Germline V lookup: CDR1 MNHEY, CDR2 SVGEGT. CDR3: CASTPGPGGSPSTDTQYF. The CDR3 bases are TGTGCCAGCACCCCGGGCCCAGGGGGATCACCTAGCACAGATACGCAGTATTTT.

The J gene is TRBJ2-2, the V gene TRBV3-1 (or the pseudogene TRBV3-2), with 15 bases lining up with TRBD2. The CDR3 spans 16 residues. The germline CDR1 and CDR2 sequences are LGHDT and YNNKEL (reference sequence). V lost 4 bases to trimming and J lost 7 bases; unmatched junction nucleotides: 4. The CDR3 reads CASSLGTSGGHGELFF. Written as DNA, the CDR3 is TGTGCCAGCAGCCTGGGGACTAGCGGGGGGCACGGGGAGCTGTTTTTT.